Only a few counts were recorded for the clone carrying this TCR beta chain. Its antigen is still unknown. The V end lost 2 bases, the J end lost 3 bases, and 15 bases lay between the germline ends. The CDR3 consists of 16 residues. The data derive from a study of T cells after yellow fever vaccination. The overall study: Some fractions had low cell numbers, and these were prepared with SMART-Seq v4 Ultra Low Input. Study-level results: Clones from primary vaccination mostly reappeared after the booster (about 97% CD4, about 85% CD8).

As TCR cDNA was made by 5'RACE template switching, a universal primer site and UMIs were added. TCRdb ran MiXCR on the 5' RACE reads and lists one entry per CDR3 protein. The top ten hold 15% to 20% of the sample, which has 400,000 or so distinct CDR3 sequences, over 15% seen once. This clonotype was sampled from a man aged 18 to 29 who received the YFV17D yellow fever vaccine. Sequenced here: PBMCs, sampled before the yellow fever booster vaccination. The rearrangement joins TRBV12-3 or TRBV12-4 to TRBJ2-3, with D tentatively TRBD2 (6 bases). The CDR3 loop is CASSLKEGSLTDTQYF. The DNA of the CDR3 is TGTGCCAGCAGTTTAAAGGAGGGAAGTTTAACAGATACGCAGTATTTT.